The 15 T cell receptor beta chains given below trace back to one sample, sequenced in a study of cytomegalovirus exposure and HLA in healthy donors. Primers: 60 Vbeta forward and 13 Jbeta reverse. The method was immunoSEQ multiplex PCR; TCRdb's version includes in-frame clones alone and lacks a portion of them. The profile covers 60,000 to 80,000 clones, with approximately 60% appearing a single time and around 2.7% taken by the ten largest. Material for sequencing was PBMCs. These receptor sequences come from a man under 40 in good health and CMV-seronegative.

The CDR3 region has the DNA TGCAGCCTTCAGGGGAACACCGGGGAGCTGTTTTTT. Encoded protein: CSLQGNTGELFF. V usage is TRBV29-1 and J usage is TRBJ2-2, with D tentatively TRBD1 (5 bases). CDR3 size: 12 residues. Germline V gene data show CDR1 as SQVTM and CDR2 as ANQGSEA. Trimming took off 8 bases at V and 1 base at J, with 8 bases between the two ends.

V is TRBV2 and J is TRBJ1-3; no clear D gene. CDR1 and CDR2 from the germline V gene are SNHLY and FYNNEI. The CDR3 loop spans 16 amino acids. V lost 6 bases and J 0 bases, leaving 15 bases between the germline ends. The CDR3: CASSVLPPSSGNTIYF. The DNA for the CDR3 is TGTGCCAGCAGCGTCCTCCCCCCGAGCTCTGGAAACACCATATATTTT.

The V gene is TRBV11-2, the J gene TRBJ2-2; weak D call: TRBD1 (6 bases). CDR3 length: 16 amino acids. V dropped 0 bases and J dropped 1 base, with 9 bases sitting between them. Germline-derived CDR1 and CDR2 are SGHAT and FQNNGV. CDR3 residues: CASSLDGRGNTGELFF. CDR3 nucleotides: TGTGCCAGCAGCTTAGACGGCAGGGGGAACACCGGGGAGCTGTTTTTT.

This clone has more than one count but fewer than ten. The chain uses TRBV5-1 and TRBJ2-5; 7 bases are a match to TRBD2. Trimming at V came to 3 bases and at J to 5 bases, leaving 7 bases not matched to a gene. CDR3 size: 14 residues. The V gene's germline CDR1 is SGHRS and CDR2 YFSETQ. The CDR3 DNA is TGCGCCAGCAGCTCGACGAACGGGGGGGAGACCCAGTACTTC. As protein: CASSSTNGGETQYF.

The chain carries TRBV5-1 and TRBJ2-3, with a possible D match to TRBD2 (5 bases). Trimming removed 4 bases from V and 0 bases from J, with 15 bases in between. Germline assignment: CDR1 SGHRS and CDR2 YFSETQ. The CDR3 contains 16 residues. DNA of the CDR3: TGCGCCAGCAGCCCAGCGGCAGCCACTAGCACAGATACGCAGTATTTT. Its translation: CASSPAAATSTDTQYF.

The chain has TRBV28 and TRBJ2-1, with D possibly being TRBD1 (6 bases). V lost 8 bases to trimming and J lost 8 bases, with 16 bases between them. Germline V lookup: CDR1 MDHEN, CDR2 SYDVKM. The CDR3 runs to 13 residues. In DNA form, the CDR3 reads TGTGCCAGCCACAGGGACACAGGTTATGAGCAGTTCTTC. It translates to CASHRDTGYEQFF.

V and J are TRBV6-5 and TRBJ2-7; D might be TRBD1 (5 bases). CDR1 and CDR2 (germline): MNHEY, SVGAGI. The CDR3 extends over 12 amino acids. V was shortened by 6 bases and J by 6 bases, with 12 bases between the two germline ends. In DNA form, the CDR3 reads TGTGCCAGCAGCCTAGGAACAGGCGAGCAGTACTTC. This sequence encodes CASSLGTGEQYF.

This clone was observed a few times. V is TRBV6-5 and J is TRBJ2-3, with no clear D. Per germline, CDR1 MNHEY and CDR2 SVGAGI. This CDR3 is 13 amino acids long. Trimming left V 6 bases short and J 1 base short, with 8 bases between. The CDR3 coding sequence is TGTGCCAGCAGGAACCGCGGCACAGATACGCAGTATTTT. Encoded protein: CASRNRGTDTQYF.

The gene calls are TRBV10-3 and TRBJ1-6; D is undetermined. The V gene's germline CDR1 is ENHRY and CDR2 SYGVKD. The CDR3 extends over 13 amino acids. Trimming removed 3 bases at V and 7 bases at J, with 7 bases between. The CDR3, as DNA: TGTGCCATCAGTGACTTAGAAAATTCACCCCTCCACTTT. It codes for CAISDLENSPLHF.

This clone came up a few times. The chain has TRBV6-1 and TRBJ2-2; weak D call: TRBD1 (5 bases). The CDR3 contains 13 residues. Germline values: CDR1 MNHNS, CDR2 SASEGT. The V and J ends lost 4 bases and 7 bases respectively, with 10 bases between them. CDR3 sequence (DNA): TGTGCCAGCAGTGCCAGCAGGGTCGGGGAGCTGTTTTTT. It encodes CASSASRVGELFF.

This clone came up a few times. The chain employs TRBV11-2 and TRBJ1-2; D perhaps matches TRBD1 (5 bases). The CDR3 has 12 residues. Germline CDR1 and CDR2: SGHAT and FQNNGV. The V and J ends lost 0 bases and 7 bases respectively, with 6 bases between them. Written as DNA, the CDR3 is TGTGCCAGCAGCTTAGAGGGGGGTGGCTACACCTTC. Translated, it gives CASSLEGGGYTF.

This clone was picked up a small number of times. The genes are TRBV6-5 and TRBJ2-6; 7 bases fit TRBD1. Germline V CDR1 and CDR2: MNHEY, SVGAGI. CDR3 length: 15 residues. Losses at the gene ends were 7 bases for V and 2 bases for J; bases not matched to a gene: 5. Here the CDR3 DNA reads TGTGCCAGCACCACACAGGGGACTGGGGCCAACGTCCTGACTTTC. This gives the protein CASTTQGTGANVLTF.

J is TRBJ2-2 and V is TRBV2, with TRBD1 matching over 7 bases. CDR1 is SNHLY, CDR2 FYNNEI, per germline. V lost 5 bases, J lost 0 bases, and 6 bases stayed unmatched. This CDR3 is 16 amino acids long. CDR3 sequence reads: CASSPKGATNTGELFF. DNA of the CDR3: TGTGCCAGCAGTCCGAAGGGGGCGACGAACACCGGGGAGCTGTTTTTT.

The V and J genes are TRBV11-2 and TRBJ2-5, with D maybe TRBD2 (5 bases). Germline CDR1 is SGHAT and CDR2 is FQNNGV. With 6 bases removed from V and 5 bases from J, the gap between germline ends came to 10 bases. This CDR3 contains 12 residues. CDR3: CASSREGETQYF. The CDR3 DNA sequence: TGTGCCAGCAGTCGGGAAGGGGAGACCCAGTACTTC.

This clone was observed a handful of times. The chain uses TRBV7-2 and TRBJ2-5; D possibly corresponds to TRBD2 (7 bases). CDR1 is SGHTA and CDR2 is FQGNSA in the germline V gene. V was trimmed by 1 base and J by 2 bases, leaving 11 bases between them. The CDR3 is 15 residues long. This CDR3 reads CASSLGGGLQETQYF. Here the CDR3 DNA reads TGTGCCAGCAGCTTAGGGGGGGGGCTACAAGAGACCCAGTACTTC.